A single sample is the source of the 32 T cell receptor beta chains below, sequenced in a study of shared clonotypes between healthy human individuals. The protocol was immunoSEQ multiplex PCR, while the TCRdb copy is restricted to in-frame clones and leaves out a portion. The table shows 2,500,000 or so clones, with around 93% occurring only once. Input material: naive CD4+ T cells from PBMCs. Subset described: CD45RA+ positively selected. These receptors came from a man between 18 and 35 years old in good health. Some clones in this sample may be carry-over from other donors' samples.

The J gene is TRBJ1-4, the V gene TRBV2; D remains unclear. Trimming pared 7 bases from V and 7 bases from J, leaving 16 bases between. Germline CDR1 and CDR2: SNHLY and FYNNEI. The CDR3 spans 14 residues. The CDR3 coding sequence is TGTGCCAGCACCTTGGAGTCGGGTGGTGAAAAACTGTTTTTT. As protein: CASTLESGGEKLFF. The variable domain in full, with the rest retrieved from reference TRBV2 and TRBJ1-4, is EPEVTQTPSHQVTQMGQEVILRCVPISNHLYFYWYRQILGQKVEFLVSFYNNEISEKSEIFDDQFSVERPDGSNFTLKIRSTKLEDSAMYFCASTLESGGEKLFFGSGTQLSVL.

About this clone itself: Sequence at one end of the junction differs from germline and may be a read error. The chain carries TRBV27 and TRBJ2-6, with D possibly being TRBD1 (5 bases). The CDR3 consists of 16 residues. CDR1 and CDR2 (germline): MNHEY, SMNVEV (reference sequence). The CDR3 DNA reads as TGTGCCAGCAGTTTTCTGGTTAACTCTGGGGCTAACGTCCTGACTTTC. Amino acids: CASSFLVNSGANVLTF.

Remarks on this clone: Other DNA sequences in the sample encode the same CDR3. The chain is built from TRBV5-1 and TRBJ2-5, with D unclear. This CDR3 region has 13 residues. Germline V gene data show CDR1 as SGHRS and CDR2 as YFSETQ. The V end was cut by 0 bases, the J end by 4 bases, with 7 bases between. Here the CDR3 reads CASSLGGGETQYF. The CDR3 DNA follows: TGCGCCAGCAGCTTGGGAGGTGGAGAGACCCAGTACTTC.

The chain is built from TRBV27 and TRBJ1-2, with 7 positions matching TRBD1. The CDR3 runs to 16 residues. The V gene's germline CDR1 is MNHEY and CDR2 SMNVEV (reference sequence). The junction had 10 bases not matched to a gene; V was cut back by 2 bases and J by 4 bases. CDR3 sequence: CASSLRGGGGFYGYTF. The CDR3 nucleotides are TGTGCCAGCAGTTTACGAGGGGGAGGGGGCTTCTATGGCTACACCTTC.

The CDR3 here is CASSLAGWGQSTDTQYF. CDR3 nucleotides: TGTGCCAGCAGCTTAGCCGGTTGGGGACAGAGCACAGATACGCAGTATTTT. This chain links TRBV13 with TRBJ2-3; TRBD1 agrees at 7 bases. After removal of 1 base from V and 0 bases from J, the junction contained 7 bases not matched to a gene. Germline V gene lookup returns CDR1 PRHDT and CDR2 FYEKMQ (reference sequence). The CDR3 runs to 17 residues.

This sequence joins TRBV5-4 and TRBJ1-2, with 9 bases matching TRBD1. Germline V CDR1 and CDR2: SGHNT, YYREEE (reference sequence). J was trimmed by 4 bases and V by 2 bases; bases with no gene match: 12. This CDR3 contains 17 residues. The CDR3 nucleotides read TGTGCCAGCAGCTTTCTCGGGCCAACAGGGGGCGTCTATGGCTACACCTTC. It translates to CASSFLGPTGGVYGYTF.

The chain combines TRBV30 with TRBJ2-1; 7 bases agree with TRBD2. This CDR3 region has 15 residues. Losses at the gene ends were 2 bases for V and 5 bases for J; bases not matched to a gene: 9. Germline-derived CDR1 and CDR2 are GTSNPN and SVGIG (reference sequence). The CDR3 here is CAWSPQAGSNNEQFF. CDR3 bases: TGTGCCTGGAGTCCCCAAGCGGGATCCAACAATGAGCAGTTCTTC.

This clone showed up just once. J is TRBJ2-2 and V is TRBV19; D unclear. The CDR3 extends over 14 amino acids. V lost 6 bases and J lost 1, with 9 bases in between. Germline lookup yields CDR1 LNHDA and CDR2 SQIVND (reference sequence). CDR3 nucleotides: TGTGCCAGTAGAGTGGGAAAGAACACCGGGGAGCTGTTTTTT. Its translation is CASRVGKNTGELFF.

The chain links TRBV6-1 to TRBJ2-7; 7 bases line up with TRBD1. Trimming at V came to 8 bases and at J to 6 bases, leaving 16 bases not matched to a gene. The CDR3 contains 15 residues. The germline V gene has CDR1 MNHNS and CDR2 SASEGT. CDR3 nucleotides: TGTGCCAGCCGAAGAAGACAGGGAGATTTCTCCGAGCAGTACTTC. Protein: CASRRRQGDFSEQYF.

The rearrangement joins TRBV5-1 to TRBJ2-6; 10 bases fit TRBD1. This CDR3 comprises 14 residues. J was trimmed by 2 bases and V by 10 bases; bases with no gene match: 3. Germline CDR1 is SGHRS and CDR2 is YFSETQ. The CDR3 bases are TGCGCCTGCGGACAGGGGGCTGGGGCCAACGTCCTGACTTTC. Encoded protein: CACGQGAGANVLTF.

This chain links TRBV9 with TRBJ2-3, with a tentative D call TRBD2 (5 bases). The CDR3 runs 18 residues. Per germline, CDR1 SGDLS and CDR2 YYNGEE. Between the trimmed V and J ends, which lost 3 bases and 0 bases, there was a span of 20 bases. DNA of the CDR3: TGTGCCAGCAGCGCCCACAAGTGGTGGACTCCTAGCACAGATACGCAGTATTTT. This translates into CASSAHKWWTPSTDTQYF.

V is TRBV6-1 and J is TRBJ2-7; 8 nucleotides align to TRBD1. This CDR3 is built from 12 residues. After removal of 7 bases from V and 6 bases from J, the junction contained 5 bases not matched to a gene. CDR1 MNHNS and CDR2 SASEGT come from the germline V gene. DNA for the CDR3: TGTGCCAGCAACGGACAGGGAGGCGAGCAGTACTTC. Residues: CASNGQGGEQYF.

The gene calls are TRBV18 and TRBJ2-1; D is possibly TRBD2 (5 bases). CDR3 length: 14 amino acids. CDR1 is KGHSH, CDR2 LQKENI, per germline. V was cut by 3 bases and J by 8 bases, with 14 bases left in between. In nucleotides, the CDR3 is TGTGCCAGCTCACCGCGGGTTTCTGTGGATGAGCAGTTCTTC. It specifies CASSPRVSVDEQFF.

The V and J genes are TRBV28 and TRBJ2-2; 7 bases agree with TRBD1. With 8 bases clipped from V and 2 bases from J, the junction kept 17 bases outside the gene matches. Germline values: CDR1 MDHEN, CDR2 SYDVKM. The CDR3 runs to 18 residues. The CDR3 loop is CASRATGEIQINTGELFF. The CDR3 coding sequence is TGTGCCAGCCGAGCTACAGGGGAAATCCAGATAAACACCGGGGAGCTGTTTTTT.

This clone appeared a few times. A junction end diverges from the germline sequence, so it may reflect a read error. The chain has TRBV20-1 and TRBJ1-1; D gene ambiguous. The CDR3 spans 9 residues. CDR1 and CDR2 from the germline V gene are DFQATT and SNEGSKA (reference sequence). CDR3 sequence (DNA): TGCAGTGCCACGACTCCGGACGGGTTT. Residues: CSATTPDGF.

The V gene is TRBV4-1, the J gene TRBJ2-1, with 10 bases lining up with TRBD2. The V gene end was trimmed by 4 bases and the J gene end by 1 base; junction bases not matched to a gene: 10. Germline CDR1 MGHRA, CDR2 YSYEKL. There are 18 residues in the CDR3. This chain's CDR3 is CASSRGLVLAGSYNEQFF. Written as DNA, the CDR3 is TGCGCCAGCAGCCGAGGACTCGTACTAGCGGGGTCCTACAATGAGCAGTTCTTC.

The chain combines TRBV5-1 with TRBJ1-3; the D is unclear. Per the germline V gene, CDR1 is SGHRS and CDR2 is YFSETQ. Trimming took 5 bases from V and 0 from J, leaving 12 bases between them. The length of the CDR3 is 15 residues. The DNA for the CDR3 is TGCGCCAGCAGTCCAGCGGCGAGCTCTGGAAACACCATATATTTT. Its translation: CASSPAASSGNTIYF.

The V call is TRBV7-9, the J call TRBJ2-3; D possibly corresponds to TRBD1 (5 bases). The length of the CDR3 is 14 residues. Germline loops: CDR1 SEHNR, CDR2 FQNEAQ (reference sequence). V shed 5 bases and J shed 1 base, with 10 bases lying between them. CDR3 protein: CASSPDRRTDTQYF. CDR3 nucleotide sequence: TGTGCCAGCAGCCCCGACAGACGCACAGATACGCAGTATTTT.

This sequence joins TRBV5-1 and TRBJ2-1; D remains ambiguous. Germline V lookup: CDR1 SGHRS, CDR2 YFSETQ. V gave up 0 bases and J gave up 2 bases, with 15 bases separating them. CDR3 length equals 17 residues. The CDR3 bases are TGCGCCAGCAGCTTGGAGGTGGGCCCGAACGCCTACAATGAGCAGTTCTTC. This codes for CASSLEVGPNAYNEQFF. The entire variable domain, with the rest obtained from reference TRBV5-1 and TRBJ2-1, is as follows: KAGVTQTPRYLIKTRGQQVTLSCSPISGHRSVSWYQQTPGQGLQFLFEYFSETQRNKGNFPGRFSGRQFSNSRSEMNVSTLELGDSALYLCASSLEVGPNAYNEQFFGPGTRLTVL.

Note on this clone: Other DNA sequences in the same sample also yield this CDR3. The CDR3 nucleotides read TGTGCCAGCAGCTTGAACAATGAGCAGTTCTTC. Translating it yields CASSLNNEQFF. This sequence joins TRBV5-6 and TRBJ2-1; no clear D gene. This CDR3 is built from 11 residues. Germline V lookup: CDR1 SGHDT, CDR2 YYEEEE. V lost 1 base and J 5 bases, leaving 1 base between the germline ends.

Points on this clone: Within the sample, other DNA sequences also encode this same CDR3. V gene TRBV28 combines with J gene TRBJ1-5; TRBD1 matches at 8 bases. Germline V gene data show CDR1 as MDHEN and CDR2 as SYDVKM. Trimming at V came to 6 bases and at J to 1 base, leaving 2 bases not matched to a gene. This CDR3 contains 14 residues. CDR3 nucleotides: TGTGCCAGCAGAACAGGGGGAAGCAATCAGCCCCAGCATTTT. Its translation is CASRTGGSNQPQHF.

The chain is built from TRBV28 and TRBJ2-1; 7 positions agree with TRBD1. From germline, CDR1 is MDHEN and CDR2 SYDVKM. The CDR3 consists of 13 residues. Germline trimming cut 6 bases from V and 8 bases from J; bases unmatched to any gene: 7. The CDR3 here is CASSQPGTDEQFF. The CDR3 nucleotides read TGTGCCAGCAGCCAACCCGGGACAGATGAGCAGTTCTTC.

This clone appeared a single time. This chain links TRBV5-6 with TRBJ2-3, with unresolved D. CDR3 length equals 15 residues. V was clipped by 1 base and J by 0 bases, with 9 bases between them. In germline, CDR1 is SGHDT, CDR2 YYEEEE. The CDR3 spells CASSLRTVSTDTQYF. Here the CDR3 DNA reads TGTGCCAGCAGCTTGAGGACGGTCAGCACAGATACGCAGTATTTT.

Worth noting for this clone: Other DNA sequences of this sample code for an identical CDR3. The J gene is TRBJ2-1, the V gene TRBV5-1; 9 bases match TRBD2. This CDR3 comprises 15 residues. V shed 4 bases and J 2 bases; nucleotides not matched to a gene: 4. Looked up from germline, CDR1 is SGHRS and CDR2 is YFSETQ. The CDR3 coding sequence is TGCGCCAGCAGCGGGCTAGCGGGAACCTACAATGAGCAGTTCTTC. Translation gives CASSGLAGTYNEQFF.

This clone was recorded only once. This chain uses TRBV6-5 with TRBJ1-3; D ambiguous. Germline V gene sequence: CDR1 MNHEY, CDR2 SVGAGI. The CDR3 has 15 amino acids. The ends were cut back, 6 bases at V and 0 bases at J, with 12 bases in the middle. The CDR3 DNA reads TGTGCCAGCAGGATGGGCGGATCCTCTGGAAACACCATATATTTT. It is translated as CASRMGGSSGNTIYF.

The chain joins TRBV7-6 to TRBJ2-5; TRBD2 is a possible D gene (5 bases). CDR3 length: 14 amino acids. The V gene lost 1 base and the J gene lost 2 bases, with 8 bases spanning the gap. CDR1 SGHVS and CDR2 FNYEAQ come from the germline V gene. The CDR3 protein is CASSLDRDQETQYF. The CDR3 coding sequence is TGTGCCAGCAGCTTAGATCGGGATCAAGAGACCCAGTACTTC. Full variable domain (rest looked up from reference TRBV7-6 and TRBJ2-5): GAGVSQSPRYKVTKRGQDVALRCDPISGHVSLYWYRQALGQGPEFLTYFNYEAQQDKSGLPNDRFSAERPEGSISTLTIQRTEQRDSAMYRCASSLDRDQETQYFGPGTRLLVL.

This chain connects TRBV7-2 to TRBJ2-1, with 8 nucleotides matching TRBD2. The CDR3 runs 16 residues. Germline V gene lookup returns CDR1 SGHTA and CDR2 FQGNSA. J was trimmed by 8 bases and V by 2 bases; bases with no gene match: 11. Here the CDR3 DNA reads TGTGCCAGCAGCTTACGGGGCCGGGAGGGCCTCGATGAGCAGTTCTTC. It codes for CASSLRGREGLDEQFF.

The rearrangement joins TRBV4-2 to TRBJ1-6; possible D gene TRBD1, 6 bases. From germline, CDR1 is LGHNA and CDR2 YNFKEQ. The V end was cut by 3 bases, the J end by 1 base, with 16 bases between. The CDR3 spans 18 residues. This CDR3 reads CASSQPTGSISYNSPLHF. CDR3 in DNA: TGTGCCAGCAGCCAGCCCACAGGGAGTATATCCTATAATTCACCCCTCCACTTT.

This chain uses TRBV7-8 with TRBJ2-2; the match to TRBD1 covers 7 bases. This CDR3 region has 15 residues. Germline assignment: CDR1 SGHVS and CDR2 FQNEAQ. The junction had 9 bases not matched to a gene; V was cut back by 5 bases and J by 6 bases. CDR3 in amino acids: CASSAQGVGAGELFF. The DNA of the CDR3 is TGTGCCAGCAGCGCCCAGGGGGTTGGCGCCGGGGAGCTGTTTTTT.

The gene calls are TRBV7-2 and TRBJ1-2, with 8 bases matching TRBD1. The CDR3 runs to 14 residues. The germline CDR1 and CDR2 sequences are SGHTA and FQGNSA. V gave up 7 bases and J gave up 4 bases; unmatched junction bases: 8. The CDR3 loop is CASNKDRGGYGYTF. The CDR3 nucleotides read TGTGCCAGCAACAAAGACAGGGGAGGCTATGGCTACACCTTC.

The chain joins TRBV6-4 to TRBJ1-1; D possibly corresponds to TRBD1 (5 bases). Germline CDR1 is MRHNA and CDR2 is SNTAGT. The V and J ends lost 6 bases and 5 bases respectively, with 16 bases between them. CDR3 size: 14 residues. In DNA, the CDR3 is TGTGCCAGCAGGCGGGACGAACTGGGGACTGAAGCTTTCTTT. Residues: CASRRDELGTEAFF.

The chain carries TRBV29-1 and TRBJ2-3; 11 positions match TRBD2. V was pared by 8 bases and J by 2 bases, with 9 bases of the junction left unmatched. This CDR3 has 15 residues. CDR1 is SQVTM and CDR2 is ANQGSEA in the germline V gene. CDR3 region: CSSSGLAGFTDTQYF. In DNA, the CDR3 is TGCAGCAGCTCAGGACTAGCGGGCTTCACAGATACGCAGTATTTT.